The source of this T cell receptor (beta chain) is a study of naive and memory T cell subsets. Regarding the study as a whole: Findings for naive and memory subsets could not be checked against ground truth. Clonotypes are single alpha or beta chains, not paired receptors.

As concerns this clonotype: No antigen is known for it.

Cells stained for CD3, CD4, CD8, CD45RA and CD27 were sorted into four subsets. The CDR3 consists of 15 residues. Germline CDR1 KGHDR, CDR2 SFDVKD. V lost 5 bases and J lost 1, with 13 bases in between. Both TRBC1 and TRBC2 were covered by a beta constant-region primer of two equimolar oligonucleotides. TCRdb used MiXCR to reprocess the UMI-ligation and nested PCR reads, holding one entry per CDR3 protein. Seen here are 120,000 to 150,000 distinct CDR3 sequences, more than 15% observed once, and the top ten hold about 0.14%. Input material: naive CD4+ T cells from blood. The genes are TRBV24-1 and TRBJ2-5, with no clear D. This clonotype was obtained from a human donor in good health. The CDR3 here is CATSAFLTSQETQYF. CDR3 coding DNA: TGTGCCACCAGTGCCTTCCTAACCAGCCAAGAGACCCAGTACTTC.